This paragraph covers one TCR beta chain sequence. This sample was taken from a study of CD8 T cells in Susac syndrome. Study context: The Susac syndrome patients were therapy-naive, on corticosteroids, or on intravenous immunoglobulin alone at blood draw.

After extraction with the RNeasy kit, roughly 0.5 to 1 ug of the RNA was reverse transcribed using random hexamers. An immunoSEQ multiplex PCR amplified TCR beta CDR3 over 54 Vbeta and 13 Jbeta. One entry per CDR3 protein, called by TCRdb with MiXCR from the immunoSEQ multiplex PCR reads. The sample lists 75,000 to 80,000 distinct CDR3 sequences; approximately 93% were seen once. This clonotype was sampled from a human donor with Susac syndrome. Sequencing was done on a sample of CD8+ T cells from PBMCs.

As DNA, the CDR3 is TGTGCCAGCAGCCCATCGAGCAGCGGGGGGTCTAGCTACAATGAGCAGTTCTTC. Translated, it gives CASSPSSSGGSSYNEQFF. The chain combines TRBV7-9 with TRBJ2-1; 9 bases fit TRBD2. CDR3 length equals 18 residues. From germline, CDR1 is SEHNR and CDR2 FQNEAQ (reference sequence). V trimming: 5 bases; J trimming: 3 bases; junction bases outside the gene matches: 14.